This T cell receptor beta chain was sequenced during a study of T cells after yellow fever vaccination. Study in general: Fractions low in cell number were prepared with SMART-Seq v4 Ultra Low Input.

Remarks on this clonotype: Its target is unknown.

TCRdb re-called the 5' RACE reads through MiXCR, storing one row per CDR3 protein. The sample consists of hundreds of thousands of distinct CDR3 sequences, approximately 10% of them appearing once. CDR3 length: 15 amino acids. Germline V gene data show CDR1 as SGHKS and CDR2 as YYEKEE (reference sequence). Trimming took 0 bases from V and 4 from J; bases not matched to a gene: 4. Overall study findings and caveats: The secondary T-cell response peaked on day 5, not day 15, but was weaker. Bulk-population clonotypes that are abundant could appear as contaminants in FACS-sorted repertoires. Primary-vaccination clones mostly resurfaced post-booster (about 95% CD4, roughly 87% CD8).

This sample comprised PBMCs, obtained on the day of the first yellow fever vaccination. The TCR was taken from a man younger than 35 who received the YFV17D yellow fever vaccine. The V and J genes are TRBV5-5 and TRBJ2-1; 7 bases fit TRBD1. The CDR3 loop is CASSLDETGYNEQFF. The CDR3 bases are TGTGCCAGCAGCTTGGATGAGACAGGGTACAATGAGCAGTTCTTC. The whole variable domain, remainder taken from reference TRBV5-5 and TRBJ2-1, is DAGVTQSPTHLIKTRGQQVTLRCSPISGHKSVSWYQQVLGQGPQFIFQYYEKEERGRGNFPDRFSARQFPNYSSELNVNALLLGDSALYLCASSLDETGYNEQFFGPGTRLTVL.